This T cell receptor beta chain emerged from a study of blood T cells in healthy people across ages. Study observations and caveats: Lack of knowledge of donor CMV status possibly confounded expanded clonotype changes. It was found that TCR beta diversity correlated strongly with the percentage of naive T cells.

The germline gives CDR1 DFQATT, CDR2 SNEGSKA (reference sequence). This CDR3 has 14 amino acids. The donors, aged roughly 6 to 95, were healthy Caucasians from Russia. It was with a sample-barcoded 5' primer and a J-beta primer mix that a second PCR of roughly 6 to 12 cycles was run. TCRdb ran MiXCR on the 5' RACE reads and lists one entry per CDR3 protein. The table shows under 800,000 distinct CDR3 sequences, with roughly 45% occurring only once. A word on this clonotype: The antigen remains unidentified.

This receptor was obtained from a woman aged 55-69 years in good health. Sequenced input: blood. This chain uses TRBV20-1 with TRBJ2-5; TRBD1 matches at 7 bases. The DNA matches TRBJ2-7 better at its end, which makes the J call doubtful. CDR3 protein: CSAKRDDRADEQYF. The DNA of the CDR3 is TGCAGTGCAAAACGCGATGACAGGGCTGACGAGCAGTACTTC.